This T cell receptor beta chain was sequenced for a study of T cells in lung cancer brain metastases. CDR1 and CDR2 (germline): SGHRS, YFSETQ. V lost 3 bases to trimming and J lost 10 bases; unmatched junction nucleotides: 15. The CDR3 has 16 residues. The assay was immunoSEQ multiplex PCR, and TCRdb's table has in-frame clones only and misses some. Of roughly 4,700 clones detected, less than 90% appear once; the ten largest clones hold approximately 3%. The sequencing input was tumor tissue from the primary lung tumor. The TCR was taken from a woman between 50 and 59 years old with non-small cell lung cancer. V gene TRBV5-1 combines with J gene TRBJ2-1; 8 nucleotides line up with TRBD2. Written as DNA, the CDR3 is TGCGCCAGCAGCTCCCCTTCCGGGAGGGCCGCTATGGAGCAGTTCTTC. It translates to CASSSPSGRAAMEQFF.